These T cell receptor beta chains were read from a single sample in a study of beta chain features in type 1 diabetes. Some clones are missing from TCRdb's copy, which holds only in-frame ones; the method was immunoSEQ multiplex PCR. The top ten clones hold around 0.095% of a sample with about 620,000 clones, about a sixth of them seen once. Sequencing used naive CD4+ T cells from blood. The receptors shown here come from a man aged 18 to 35 in good health. Each CDR3 is given with its conserved first and last residue. The D gene is left open where the match is weak. Only part of the rows carry a size: once, few, many, or a class if the clone is expanded.

v_gene	len	abundance	d_gene	j_gene	CDR3nt	CDR3aa
TRBV5-1	16	-	TRBD1	TRBJ2-3	TGCGCCAGCAGCGCACCGCAGGGGGCTGTGTCAGATACGCAGTATTTT	CASSAPQGAVSDTQYF
TRBV11-2	15	few	-	TRBJ1-6	TGTGCCAGCAGCGCCTCGGCTGGAGGAAATTCACCCCTCCACTTT	CASSASAGGNSPLHF
TRBV7-9	15	few	-	TRBJ2-3	TGTGCCAGCAGCCTAGCTGGCGGGGTAGCAGATACGCAGTATTTT	CASSLAGGVADTQYF
TRBV10-3	14	-	-	TRBJ1-4	TGTGCCATCAGTGAAGGGGGAACTAATGAAAAACTGTTTTTT	CAISEGGTNEKLFF
TRBV18	14	few	TRBD2	TRBJ2-1	TGTGCCAGCTCACAGAGGACTAGCAATGATGAGCAGTTCTTC	CASSQRTSNDEQFF
TRBV7-2	14	-	-	TRBJ2-1	TGTGCCAGCAGCTTTGGGCTAGCCTACAATGAGCAGTTCTTC	CASSFGLAYNEQFF
TRBV5-6	15	-	-	TRBJ1-2	TGTGCCAGCAGCTTGGTAAAGTCCTCTAACTATGGCTACACCTTC	CASSLVKSSNYGYTF
TRBV5-4	13	once	-	TRBJ2-3	TGTGCCAGCAGCTTGGAGTCCGCAGATACGCAGTATTTT	CASSLESADTQYF
TRBV28	14	few	-	TRBJ1-2	TGTGCCACAGGCCCGACAGTCCCTAACTATGGCTACACCTTC	CATGPTVPNYGYTF
TRBV2	14	-	-	TRBJ2-2	TGTGCCAGCAGGCGGGGCGAGAACACCGGGGAGCTGTTTTTT	CASRRGENTGELFF
TRBV11-2	16	-	TRBD1	TRBJ2-7	TGTGCCAGCAGCACCCACAGGGGGCGGCGCAAAGGCGAGCAGTACTTC	CASSTHRGRRKGEQYF
TRBV6-5	15	few	TRBD2	TRBJ2-2	TGTGCCAGCAGCTGGGCGGGGGGGCCGATCGGGGAGCTGTTTTTT	CASSWAGGPIGELFF
TRBV7-8	14	-	-	TRBJ1-5	TGTGCCAGCAGCTTAGTAGGGAAAGGACAGCCCCAGCATTTT	CASSLVGKGQPQHF
TRBV14	18	few	TRBD1	TRBJ1-1	TGTGCCAGCAGCCCCCGAAGGGGGCTGAGTTACTGGGACACTGAAGCTTTCTTT	CASSPRRGLSYWDTEAFF
TRBV5-6	13	-	TRBD1	TRBJ2-7	TGTGCCAGCCTGGGGGACAGCTCCTACGAGCAGTACTTC	CASLGDSSYEQYF
TRBV6-5	16	-	-	TRBJ2-3	TGTGCCAGCAGTTACGGGGCCGACGCCCACACAGATACGCAGTATTTT	CASSYGADAHTDTQYF
TRBV6-5	12	-	-	TRBJ1-2	TGTGCCAGCAGCTCAAAAAACTATGGCTACACCTTC	CASSSKNYGYTF